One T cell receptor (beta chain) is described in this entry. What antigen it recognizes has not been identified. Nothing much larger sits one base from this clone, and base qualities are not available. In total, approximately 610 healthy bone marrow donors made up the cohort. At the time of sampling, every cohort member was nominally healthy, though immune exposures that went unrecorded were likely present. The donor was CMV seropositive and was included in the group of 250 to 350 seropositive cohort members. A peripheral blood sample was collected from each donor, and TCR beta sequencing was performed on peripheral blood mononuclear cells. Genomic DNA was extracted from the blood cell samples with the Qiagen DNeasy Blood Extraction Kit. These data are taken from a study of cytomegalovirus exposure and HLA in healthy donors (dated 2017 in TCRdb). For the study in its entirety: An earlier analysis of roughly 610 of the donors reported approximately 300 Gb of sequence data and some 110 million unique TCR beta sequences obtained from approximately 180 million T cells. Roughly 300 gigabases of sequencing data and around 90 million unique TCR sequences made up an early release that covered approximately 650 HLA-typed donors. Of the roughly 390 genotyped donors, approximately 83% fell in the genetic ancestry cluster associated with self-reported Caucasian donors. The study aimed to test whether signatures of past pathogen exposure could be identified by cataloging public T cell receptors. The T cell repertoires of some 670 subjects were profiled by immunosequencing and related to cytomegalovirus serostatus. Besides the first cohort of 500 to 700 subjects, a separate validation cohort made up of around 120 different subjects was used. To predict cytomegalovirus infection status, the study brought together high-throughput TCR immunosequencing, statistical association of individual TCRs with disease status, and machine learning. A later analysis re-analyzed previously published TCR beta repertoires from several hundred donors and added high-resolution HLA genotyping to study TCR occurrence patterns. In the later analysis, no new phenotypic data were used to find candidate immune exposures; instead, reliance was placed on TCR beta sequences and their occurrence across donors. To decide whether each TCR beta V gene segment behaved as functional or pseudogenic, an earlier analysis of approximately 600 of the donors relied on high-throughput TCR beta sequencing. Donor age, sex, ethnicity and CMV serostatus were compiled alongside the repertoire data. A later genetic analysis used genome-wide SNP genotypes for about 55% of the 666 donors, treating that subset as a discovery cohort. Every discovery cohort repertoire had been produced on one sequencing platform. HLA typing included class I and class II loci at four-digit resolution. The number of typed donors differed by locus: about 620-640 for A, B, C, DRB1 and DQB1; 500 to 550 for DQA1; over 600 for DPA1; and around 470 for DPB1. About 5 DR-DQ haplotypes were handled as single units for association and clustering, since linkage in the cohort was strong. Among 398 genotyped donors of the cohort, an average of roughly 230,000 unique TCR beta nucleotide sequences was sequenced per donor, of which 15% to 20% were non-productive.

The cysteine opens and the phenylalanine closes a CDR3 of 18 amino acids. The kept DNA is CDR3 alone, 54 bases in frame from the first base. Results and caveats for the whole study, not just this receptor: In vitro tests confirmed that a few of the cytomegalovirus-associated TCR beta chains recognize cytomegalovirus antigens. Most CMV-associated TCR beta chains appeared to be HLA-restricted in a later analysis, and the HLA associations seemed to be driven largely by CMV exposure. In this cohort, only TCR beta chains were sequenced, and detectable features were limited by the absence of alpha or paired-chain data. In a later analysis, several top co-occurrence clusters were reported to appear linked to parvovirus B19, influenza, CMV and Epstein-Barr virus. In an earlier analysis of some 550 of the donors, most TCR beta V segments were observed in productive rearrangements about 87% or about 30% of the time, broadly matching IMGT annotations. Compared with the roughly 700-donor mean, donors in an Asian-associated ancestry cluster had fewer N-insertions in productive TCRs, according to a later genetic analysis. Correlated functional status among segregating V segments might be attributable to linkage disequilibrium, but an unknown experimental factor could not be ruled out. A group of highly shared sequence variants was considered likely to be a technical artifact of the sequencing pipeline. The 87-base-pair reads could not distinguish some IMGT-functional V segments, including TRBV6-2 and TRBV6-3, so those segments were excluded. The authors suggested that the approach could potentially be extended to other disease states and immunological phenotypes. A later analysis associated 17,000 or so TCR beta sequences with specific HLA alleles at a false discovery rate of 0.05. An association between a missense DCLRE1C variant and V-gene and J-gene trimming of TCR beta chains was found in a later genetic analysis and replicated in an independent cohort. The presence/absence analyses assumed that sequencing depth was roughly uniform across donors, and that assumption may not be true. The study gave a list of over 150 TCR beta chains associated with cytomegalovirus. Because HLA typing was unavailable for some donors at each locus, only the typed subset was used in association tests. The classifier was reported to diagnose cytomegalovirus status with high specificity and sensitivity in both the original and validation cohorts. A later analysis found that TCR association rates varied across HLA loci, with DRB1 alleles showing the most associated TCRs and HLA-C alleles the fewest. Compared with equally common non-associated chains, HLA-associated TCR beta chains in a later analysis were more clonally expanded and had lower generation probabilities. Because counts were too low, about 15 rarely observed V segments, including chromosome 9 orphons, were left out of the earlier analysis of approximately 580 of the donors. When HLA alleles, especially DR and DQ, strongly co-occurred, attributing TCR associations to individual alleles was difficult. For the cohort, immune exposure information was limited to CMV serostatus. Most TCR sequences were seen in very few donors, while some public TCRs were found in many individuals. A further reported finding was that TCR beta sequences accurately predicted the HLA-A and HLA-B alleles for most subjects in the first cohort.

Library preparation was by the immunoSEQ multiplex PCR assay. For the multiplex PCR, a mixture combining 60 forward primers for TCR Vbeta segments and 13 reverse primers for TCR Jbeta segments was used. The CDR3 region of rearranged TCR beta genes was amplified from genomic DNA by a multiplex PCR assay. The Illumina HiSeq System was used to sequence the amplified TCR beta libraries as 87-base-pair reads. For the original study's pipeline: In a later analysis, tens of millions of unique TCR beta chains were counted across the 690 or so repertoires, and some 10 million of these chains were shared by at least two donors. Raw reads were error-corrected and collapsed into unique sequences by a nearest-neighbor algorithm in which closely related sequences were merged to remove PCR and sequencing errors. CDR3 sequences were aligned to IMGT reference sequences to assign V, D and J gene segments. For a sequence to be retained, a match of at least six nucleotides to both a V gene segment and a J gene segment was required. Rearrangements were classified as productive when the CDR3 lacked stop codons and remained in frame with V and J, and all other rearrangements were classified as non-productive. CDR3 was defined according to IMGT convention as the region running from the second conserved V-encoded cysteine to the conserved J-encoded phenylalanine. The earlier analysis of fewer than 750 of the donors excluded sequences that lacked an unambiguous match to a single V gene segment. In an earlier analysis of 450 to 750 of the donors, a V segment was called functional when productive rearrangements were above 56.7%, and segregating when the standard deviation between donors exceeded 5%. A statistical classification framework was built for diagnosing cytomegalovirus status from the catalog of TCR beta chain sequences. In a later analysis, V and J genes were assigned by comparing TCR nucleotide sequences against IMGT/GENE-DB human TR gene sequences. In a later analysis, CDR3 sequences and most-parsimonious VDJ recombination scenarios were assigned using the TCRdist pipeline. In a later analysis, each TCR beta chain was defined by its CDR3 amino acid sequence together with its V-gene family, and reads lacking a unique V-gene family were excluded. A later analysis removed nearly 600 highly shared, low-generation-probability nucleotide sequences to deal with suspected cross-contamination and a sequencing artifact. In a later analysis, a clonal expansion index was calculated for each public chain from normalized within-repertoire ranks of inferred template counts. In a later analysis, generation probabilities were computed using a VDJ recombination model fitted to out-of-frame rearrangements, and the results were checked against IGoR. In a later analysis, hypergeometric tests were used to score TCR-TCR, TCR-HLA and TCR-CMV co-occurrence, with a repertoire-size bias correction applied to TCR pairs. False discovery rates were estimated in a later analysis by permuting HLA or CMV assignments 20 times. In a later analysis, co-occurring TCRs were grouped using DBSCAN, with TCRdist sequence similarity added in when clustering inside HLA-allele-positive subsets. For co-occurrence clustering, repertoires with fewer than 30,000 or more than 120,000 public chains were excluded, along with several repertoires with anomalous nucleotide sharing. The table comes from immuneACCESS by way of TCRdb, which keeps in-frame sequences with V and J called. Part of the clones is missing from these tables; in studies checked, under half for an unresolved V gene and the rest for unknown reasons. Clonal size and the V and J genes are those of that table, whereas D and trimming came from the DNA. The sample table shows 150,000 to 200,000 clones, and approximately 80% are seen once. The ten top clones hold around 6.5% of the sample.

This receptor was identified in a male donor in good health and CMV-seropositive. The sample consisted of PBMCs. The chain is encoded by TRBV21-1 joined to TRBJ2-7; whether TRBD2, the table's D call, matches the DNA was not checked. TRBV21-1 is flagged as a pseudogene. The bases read TGTGCCAGCAGCCAGGGGGGGAGGACTAGCGGAATCATCTACGAGCAGTACTTC. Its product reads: CASSQGGRTSGIIYEQYF.